This T cell receptor (beta chain) was obtained from a study of blood T cell repertoires in COVID-19. Study in general: Collection of acute and convalescent COVID-19 samples took place in the United States, Italy and Spain.

The assay was immunoSEQ multiplex PCR, and TCRdb's table has in-frame clones only and misses some. This sample has some 140,000 clones; around 83% occur once, and the top ten carry about 12%. Enrollment of patients from Seattle took place during active infection, with longitudinal follow-up. Material: peripheral blood. The clonotype comes from a woman aged 55-69 years with COVID-19, enrolled during active disease.

The CDR3 DNA reads TGTGCCAGCAGCTCAGGGGGTCCTTCCTACAATGAGCAGTTCTTC. Amino acids: CASSSGGPSYNEQFF. The chain combines TRBV7-2 with TRBJ2-1; TRBD1 aligns across 7 bases. This CDR3 spans 15 amino acids. CDR1 SGHTA and CDR2 FQGNSA come from the germline V gene. V was clipped by 4 bases and J by 1 base; unmatched bases: 4.